This TCR beta chain was profiled in a study of blood T cell repertoires in COVID-19. Generated by immunoSEQ multiplex PCR, the TCRdb table keeps only in-frame clones and is missing some. The sample holds 300,000 or so clones, around 87% seen once. The CDR3 loop spans 17 amino acids. Germline V gene lookup returns CDR1 LNHDA and CDR2 SQIVND (reference sequence). V trimming: 6 bases; J trimming: 5 bases; junction bases outside the gene matches: 9. The V call is TRBV19, the J call TRBJ2-2; 13 nucleotides align to TRBD2. The sample consisted of peripheral blood. The receptor was isolated from a woman aged 50 to 60 who had recovered from COVID-19. The chain's CDR3 is CASSSEGLAGVTGELFF. The CDR3 nucleotides read TGTGCCAGTAGCTCTGAAGGACTAGCGGGGGTAACCGGGGAGCTGTTTTTT.